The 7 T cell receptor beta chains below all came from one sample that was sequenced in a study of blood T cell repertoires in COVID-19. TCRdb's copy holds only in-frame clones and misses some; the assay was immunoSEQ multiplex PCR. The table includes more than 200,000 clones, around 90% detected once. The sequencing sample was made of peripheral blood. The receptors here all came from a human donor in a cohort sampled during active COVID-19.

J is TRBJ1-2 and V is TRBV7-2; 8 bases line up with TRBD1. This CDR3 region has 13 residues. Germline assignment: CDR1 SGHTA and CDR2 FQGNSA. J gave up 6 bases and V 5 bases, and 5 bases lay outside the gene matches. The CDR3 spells CASSPQTGDGYTF. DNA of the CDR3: TGTGCCAGCAGCCCACAGACAGGGGATGGCTACACCTTC.

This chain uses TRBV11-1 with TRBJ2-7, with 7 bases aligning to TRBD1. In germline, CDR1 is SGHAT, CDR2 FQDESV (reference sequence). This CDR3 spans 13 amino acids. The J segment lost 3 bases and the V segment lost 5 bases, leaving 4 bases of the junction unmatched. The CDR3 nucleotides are TGTGCCAGCAGCCGCGACAGGGACTACGAGCAGTACTTC. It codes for CASSRDRDYEQYF.

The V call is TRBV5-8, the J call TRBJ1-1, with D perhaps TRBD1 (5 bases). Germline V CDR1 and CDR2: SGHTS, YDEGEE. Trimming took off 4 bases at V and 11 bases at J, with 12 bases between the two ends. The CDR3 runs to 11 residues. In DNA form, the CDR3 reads TGTGCCAGCAGCAACGGCCGGGGGGCTTTCTTT. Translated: CASSNGRGAFF.

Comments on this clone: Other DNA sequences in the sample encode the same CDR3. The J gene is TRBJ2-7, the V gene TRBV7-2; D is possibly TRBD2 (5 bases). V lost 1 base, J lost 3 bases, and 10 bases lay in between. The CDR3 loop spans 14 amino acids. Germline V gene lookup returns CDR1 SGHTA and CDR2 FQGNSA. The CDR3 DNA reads TGTGCCAGCAGCTTAGGGAGCGGAGGCTACGAGCAGTACTTC. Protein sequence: CASSLGSGGYEQYF. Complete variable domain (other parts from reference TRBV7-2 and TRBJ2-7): GAGVSQSPSNKVTEKGKDVELRCDPISGHTALYWYRQSLGQGLEFLIYFQGNSAPDKSGLPSDRFSAERTGGSVSTLTIQRTQQEDSAVYLCASSLGSGGYEQYFGPGTRLTVT.

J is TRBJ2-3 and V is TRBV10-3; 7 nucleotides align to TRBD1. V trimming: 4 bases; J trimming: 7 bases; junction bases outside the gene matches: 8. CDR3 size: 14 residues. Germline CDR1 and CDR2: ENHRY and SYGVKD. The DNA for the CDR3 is TGTGCCATCAGTGGAAACCTGACAGGGTATACGCAGTATTTT. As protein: CAISGNLTGYTQYF.

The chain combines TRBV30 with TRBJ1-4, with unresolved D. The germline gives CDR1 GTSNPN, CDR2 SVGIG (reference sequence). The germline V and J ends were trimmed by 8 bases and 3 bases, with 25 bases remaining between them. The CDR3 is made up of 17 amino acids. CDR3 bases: TGTGCCCGGGCAGCCGGGATGGCGATGTCTGCTAATGAAAAACTGTTTTTT. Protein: CARAAGMAMSANEKLFF.

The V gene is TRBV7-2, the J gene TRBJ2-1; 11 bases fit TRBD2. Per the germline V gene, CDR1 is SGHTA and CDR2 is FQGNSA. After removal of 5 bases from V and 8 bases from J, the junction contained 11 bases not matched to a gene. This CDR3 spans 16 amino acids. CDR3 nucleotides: TGTGCCAGCAGCGTAGTAGCGGGAGGGAGTAGGGATGAGCAGTTCTTC. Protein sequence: CASSVVAGGSRDEQFF.